This T cell receptor beta chain originates from a study of T cells in Graves' hyperthyroidism and ophthalmopathy. General study results and limits: Stable hyperthyroidism was told apart from ophthalmopathy by a model built on 13 V-J features.

If no ophthalmopathy progression occurred within 18 months, Graves' hyperthyroidism was stable. Ten or more counts support this clonotype. The antigen is undetermined. From RNA transcripts, TCR beta CDR3 regions were amplified. The HTBI set primed first-round TCR CDR3 RT-PCR. TCRdb re-called the multiplex PCR reads through MiXCR, storing one row per CDR3 protein. The table shows some 440,000 distinct CDR3 sequences, with around 16% occurring only once. The material sequenced was blood. The receptor's source is a woman under 30 with Graves' hyperthyroidism.

The DNA for the CDR3 is TGTGCCACCAGCAGAGATAGTGGGTCCGGGGAGCTGTTTTTT. Translating it yields CATSRDSGSGELFF. V and J are TRBV15 and TRBJ2-2; D is uncertain. V lost 0 bases and J lost 6, with 8 bases in between. Per germline, CDR1 LNHNV and CDR2 YYDKDF (reference sequence). This CDR3 region has 14 residues.